This TCR beta chain stems from a study of control samples from healthy donors and cancer patients. This clone was recorded only once. The data were produced by immunoSEQ multiplex PCR, yet TCRdb's version contains in-frame clones alone and is incomplete. The sample contains roughly 80,000 clones, 88% of which appear only once. Germline assignment: CDR1 SGDLS and CDR2 YYNGEE. Losses at the gene ends were 4 bases for V and 5 bases for J; bases not matched to a gene: 7. This CDR3 is built from 15 residues. The rearrangement joins TRBV9 to TRBJ1-5; TRBD1 matches 9 bases. The specimen was blood. This TCR was recovered from a woman aged 45-65 years in good health. The CDR3 is CASSSTTGGYQPQHF. CDR3 DNA: TGTGCCAGCAGCTCCACAACAGGGGGCTATCAGCCCCAGCATTTT.